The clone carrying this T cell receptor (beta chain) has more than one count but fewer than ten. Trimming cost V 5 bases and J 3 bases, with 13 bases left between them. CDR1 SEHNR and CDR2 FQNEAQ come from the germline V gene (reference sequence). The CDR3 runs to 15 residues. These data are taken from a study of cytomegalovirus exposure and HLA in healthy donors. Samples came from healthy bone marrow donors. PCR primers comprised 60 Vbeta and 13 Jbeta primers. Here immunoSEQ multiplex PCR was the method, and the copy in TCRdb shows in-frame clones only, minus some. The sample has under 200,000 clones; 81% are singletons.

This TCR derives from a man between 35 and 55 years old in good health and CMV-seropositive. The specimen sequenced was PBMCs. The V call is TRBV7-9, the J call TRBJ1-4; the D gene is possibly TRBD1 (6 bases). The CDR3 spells CASSPQGSSNEKLFF. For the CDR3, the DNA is TGTGCCAGCAGCCCACAGGGATCCTCTAATGAAAAACTGTTTTTT.